What follows are 17 T cell receptor beta chains derived from one specimen sequenced in a study of T-cell reconstitution after alpha-beta-depleted transplantation in children. A TCRbeta library incorporating unique molecular identifiers was prepared. TCRdb passed the PCR reads through MiXCR, listing each CDR3 protein once. Here the sample spans 500,000 to 750,000 distinct CDR3 sequences, roughly a quarter being singletons. Specimen: PBMCs, collected before TCRalphabeta/CD19-depleted stem cell transplant. Source of these receptors: a boy less than two years old with Wiskott-Aldrich syndrome, due to receive a stem cell transplant.

The J gene is TRBJ2-6, the V gene TRBV7-8, with 11 bases identical to TRBD2. This CDR3 is 18 amino acids long. CDR1 SGHVS and CDR2 FQNEAQ come from the germline V gene. With V trimmed by 5 bases and J by 4 bases, 10 bases remained unmatched. The CDR3 sequence: CASSTQLAGVTGANVLTF. The CDR3 bases are TGTGCCAGCAGCACCCAACTAGCGGGAGTTACCGGGGCCAACGTCCTGACTTTC.

The chain has TRBV27 and TRBJ2-2; D may match TRBD1 or TRBD2 (5 bases each). CDR3 length: 16 residues. Trimming stripped 7 bases from V and 5 bases from J, with 20 bases between. The germline V gene encodes CDR1 MNHEY and CDR2 SMNVEV (reference sequence). The CDR3 DNA sequence: TGTGCCAGCACCCTCGGGGCGGCTAGCCGGACCGGGGAGCTGTTTTTT. Protein sequence: CASTLGAASRTGELFF.

This clonotype has just a few counts. The rearrangement joins TRBV5-1 to TRBJ2-3; D may correspond to TRBD1 or TRBD2 (5 bases each). Trimming cost V 3 bases and J 2 bases, with 19 bases left between them. This CDR3 spans 17 amino acids. Germline values: CDR1 SGHRS, CDR2 YFSETQ. The CDR3 nucleotides read TGCGCCAGCAGCTCGGGGCTCGGGGCGGATCCCACAGATACGCAGTATTTT. Amino acid sequence: CASSSGLGADPTDTQYF. Full variable domain (missing parts from reference TRBV5-1 and TRBJ2-3): KAGVTQTPRYLIKTRGQQVTLSCSPISGHRSVSWYQQTPGQGLQFLFEYFSETQRNKGNFPGRFSGRQFSNSRSEMNVSTLELGDSALYLCASSSGLGADPTDTQYFGPGTRLTVL.

This clonotype has more than one count but fewer than ten. This rearrangement joins TRBV5-6 to TRBJ2-5, with D tentatively TRBD2 (6 bases). V was clipped by 3 bases and J by 1 base, with 13 bases between them. The CDR3 totals 15 residues. Germline values: CDR1 SGHDT, CDR2 YYEEEE. CDR3 DNA sequence: TGTGCCAGCAGCTCGCCGAGGAGGGCCCAAGAGACCCAGTACTTC. Amino acid sequence: CASSSPRRAQETQYF.

This clonotype has just a few counts. The chain carries TRBV20-1 and TRBJ1-5, with 7 bases matching TRBD1. The trim removed 6 bases at V and 0 bases at J, leaving 11 bases unmatched. The CDR3 is made up of 16 amino acids. Germline V gene lookup returns CDR1 DFQATT and CDR2 SNEGSKA (reference sequence). The CDR3, as DNA: TGCAGTGCATCAGACAGGGTATCATATAGCAATCAGCCCCAGCATTTT. The encoded protein is CSASDRVSYSNQPQHF.

The chain employs TRBV5-1 and TRBJ2-5; 14 bases are a match to TRBD2. From germline, CDR1 is SGHRS and CDR2 YFSETQ. Trimming at V came to 5 bases and at J to 3 bases, leaving 6 bases not matched to a gene. CDR3 length: 16 amino acids. The CDR3 here is CASSSTGLAGEETQYF. CDR3 coding DNA: TGCGCCAGCAGTTCGACGGGACTAGCGGGAGAAGAGACCCAGTACTTC.

CDR3 sequence: CASSPTGAGVEQYF. CDR3 DNA: TGTGCCAGCTCACCAACGGGCGCGGGAGTCGAGCAGTACTTC. The J gene is TRBJ2-7, the V gene TRBV18, with 7 nucleotides matching TRBD2. The CDR3 consists of 14 residues. Germline trimming cut 2 bases from V and 6 bases from J; bases unmatched to any gene: 7. The germline CDR1 and CDR2 sequences are KGHSH and LQKENI.

The chain links TRBV20-1 to TRBJ2-4; 9 nucleotides agree with TRBD2. Germline-derived CDR1 and CDR2 are DFQATT and SNEGSKA (reference sequence). J lost 0 bases, V lost 2 bases, and 5 bases had no gene match. The CDR3 is 16 residues long. The CDR3 region is CSARHLLAGAKNIQYF. The CDR3 coding sequence is TGCAGTGCTAGACACTTACTAGCGGGAGCCAAAAACATTCAGTACTTC.

This clonotype was observed once. The V and J genes are TRBV20-1 and TRBJ2-3; 8 nucleotides agree with TRBD2. The trim removed 6 bases at V and 2 bases at J, leaving 10 bases unmatched. The CDR3 loop spans 15 amino acids. Germline V gives CDR1 DFQATT, CDR2 SNEGSKA (reference sequence). As DNA, the CDR3 is TGCAGTGCCACTATTAGCGGGGTTCCCACAGATACGCAGTATTTT. The encoded protein is CSATISGVPTDTQYF.

This clonotype has only a few counts. The chain joins TRBV12-3 or TRBV12-4 to TRBJ1-1; tentative D call: TRBD1 (6 bases). This CDR3 is built from 12 residues. Trimming shortened V by 6 bases and J by 10 bases, and 15 bases separated the two germline ends. CDR3 in DNA: TGTGCCAGCAGAAGACAGCTACAGGGAGCTTTCTTT. This sequence encodes CASRRQLQGAFF.

The gene calls are TRBV7-6 and TRBJ1-6, with D hard to call. V was trimmed by 5 bases and J by 5 bases, leaving 16 bases between them. Germline V gives CDR1 SGHVS, CDR2 FNYEAQ. There are 16 residues in the CDR3. The CDR3 nucleotides read TGTGCCAGCAGCGAGGACGGGAAGATTGATAATTCACCCCTCCACTTT. Its protein product is CASSEDGKIDNSPLHF.

The chain is built from TRBV12-3 or TRBV12-4 and TRBJ2-5; unclear D gene. CDR3 size: 15 residues. V was trimmed by 3 bases and J by 4 bases, leaving 15 bases between them. The CDR3 loop reads CASSFGPLGRETQYF. CDR3 coding DNA: TGTGCCAGCAGTTTTGGGCCATTAGGGCGAGAGACCCAGTACTTC.

This rearrangement joins TRBV10-3 to TRBJ2-2; 9 bases align to TRBD1. CDR3 length equals 17 residues. Germline CDR1 is ENHRY and CDR2 is SYGVKD. V dropped 4 bases and J dropped 4; count of bases not matched to a gene: 10. The DNA for the CDR3 is TGTGCCATCAGTGGATCCACAGGGGGCGGTTTCACCGGGGAGCTGTTTTTT. Protein sequence: CAISGSTGGGFTGELFF.

The V call is TRBV29-1, the J call TRBJ1-2, with 9 bases lining up with TRBD1. With 4 bases clipped from V and 1 base from J, the junction kept 1 base outside the gene matches. This CDR3 has 13 amino acids. Looked up from germline, CDR1 is SQVTM and CDR2 is ANQGSEA. CDR3 bases: TGCAGCGTTGGGGGACAGGGTAACTATGGCTACACCTTC. Translating gives CSVGGQGNYGYTF.

In this sample, this clonotype turned up a few times. The CDR3 loop reads CASSVDPTDSYEQYF. The CDR3 DNA follows: TGTGCCAGCAGCGTCGATCCAACGGATTCCTACGAGCAGTACTTC. This chain joins TRBV9 and TRBJ2-7, with D unresolved. The V and J ends lost 2 bases and 1 base respectively, with 13 bases between them. Germline assignment: CDR1 SGDLS and CDR2 YYNGEE. The CDR3 is 15 residues long.

This clonotype has only a few counts. V gene TRBV4-2 combines with J gene TRBJ2-7; D is perhaps TRBD1 (6 bases). The germline V and J ends were trimmed by 1 base and 3 bases, with 16 bases remaining between them. The CDR3 totals 16 residues. Germline V lookup: CDR1 LGHNA, CDR2 YNFKEQ. As DNA, the CDR3 is TGTGCCAGCAGCCAAGGGGGCAAGGGGGATCTCTACGAGCAGTACTTC. This gives the protein CASSQGGKGDLYEQYF.

The chain is built from TRBV30 and TRBJ2-4; 8 nucleotides align to TRBD1. The CDR3 extends over 14 amino acids. The germline gives CDR1 GTSNPN, CDR2 SVGIG (reference sequence). Trimming cost V 3 bases and J 1 base; bases outside gene matches: 2. CDR3 DNA: TGTGCCTGGAGACGACAGGGGGCCAAAAACATTCAGTACTTC. It encodes CAWRRQGAKNIQYF. Looking up the rest from reference TRBV30 and TRBJ2-4 gives the full variable domain: SQTIHQWPATLVQPVGSPLSLECTVEGTSNPNLYWYRQAAGRGLQLLFYSVGIGQISSEVPQNLSASRPQDRQFILSSKKLLLSDSGFYLCAWRRQGAKNIQYFGAGTRLSVL.